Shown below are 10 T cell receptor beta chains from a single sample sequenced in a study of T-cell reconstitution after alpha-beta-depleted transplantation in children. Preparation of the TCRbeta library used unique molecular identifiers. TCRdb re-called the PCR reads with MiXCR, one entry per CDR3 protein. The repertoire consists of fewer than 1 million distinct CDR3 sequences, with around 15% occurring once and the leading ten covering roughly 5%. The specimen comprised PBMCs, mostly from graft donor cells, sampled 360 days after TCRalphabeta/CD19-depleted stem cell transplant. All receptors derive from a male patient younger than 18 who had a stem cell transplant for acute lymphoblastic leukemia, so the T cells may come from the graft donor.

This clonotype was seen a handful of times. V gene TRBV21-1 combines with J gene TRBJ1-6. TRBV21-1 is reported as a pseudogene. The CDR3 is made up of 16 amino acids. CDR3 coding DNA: TGTGCCAGCAGCAAAGTTGGCAGGGAGGCTTACCAGCCCCTCCACTTT. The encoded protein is CASSKVGREAYQPLHF.

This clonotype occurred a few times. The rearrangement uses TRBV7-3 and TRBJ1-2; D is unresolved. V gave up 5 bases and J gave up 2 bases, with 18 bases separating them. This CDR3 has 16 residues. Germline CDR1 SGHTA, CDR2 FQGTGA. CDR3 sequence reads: CASSPIRRNVNYGYTF. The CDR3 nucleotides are TGTGCCAGCAGCCCAATCAGACGAAATGTGAACTATGGCTACACCTTC.

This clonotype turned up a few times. The CDR3 DNA is TGTGCCAGCAGCTTAACGGGGCTAGAGACCAACAATGAGCAGTTCTTC. Translating it yields CASSLTGLETNNEQFF. The chain combines TRBV7-3 with TRBJ2-1; TRBD1 is a possible D gene (5 bases). Trimming cost V 0 bases and J 5 bases, with 14 bases left between them. In germline, CDR1 is SGHTA, CDR2 FQGTGA. The CDR3 has 16 amino acids.

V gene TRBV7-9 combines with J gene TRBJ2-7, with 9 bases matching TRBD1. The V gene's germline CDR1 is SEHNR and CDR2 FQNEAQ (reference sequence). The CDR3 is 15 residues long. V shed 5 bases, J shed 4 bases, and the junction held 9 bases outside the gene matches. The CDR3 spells CASSPLDRGSYEQYF. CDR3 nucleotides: TGTGCCAGCAGCCCCCTCGACAGGGGGTCGTACGAGCAGTACTTC.

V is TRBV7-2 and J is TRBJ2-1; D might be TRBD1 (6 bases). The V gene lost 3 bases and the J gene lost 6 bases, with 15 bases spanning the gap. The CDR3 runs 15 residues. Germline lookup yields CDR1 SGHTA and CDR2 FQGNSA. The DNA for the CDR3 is TGTGCCAGCAGCTTCTATGGGGGCGGGTTCAATGAGCAGTTCTTC. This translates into CASSFYGGGFNEQFF.

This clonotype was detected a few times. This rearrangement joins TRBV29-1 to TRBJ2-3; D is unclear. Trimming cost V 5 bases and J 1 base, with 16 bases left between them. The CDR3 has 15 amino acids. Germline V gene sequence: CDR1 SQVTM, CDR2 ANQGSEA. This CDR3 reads CSVSRTYLGTDTQYF. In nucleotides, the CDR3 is TGCAGCGTTTCCCGGACCTATCTGGGCACAGATACGCAGTATTTT.

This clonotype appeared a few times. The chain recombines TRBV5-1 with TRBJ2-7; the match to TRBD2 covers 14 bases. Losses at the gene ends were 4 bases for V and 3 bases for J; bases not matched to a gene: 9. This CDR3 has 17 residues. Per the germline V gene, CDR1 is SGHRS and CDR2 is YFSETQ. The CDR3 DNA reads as TGCGCCAGCAGCGCCTGGACTAGCGGGAGGAGCGGCTACGAGCAGTACTTC. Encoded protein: CASSAWTSGRSGYEQYF.

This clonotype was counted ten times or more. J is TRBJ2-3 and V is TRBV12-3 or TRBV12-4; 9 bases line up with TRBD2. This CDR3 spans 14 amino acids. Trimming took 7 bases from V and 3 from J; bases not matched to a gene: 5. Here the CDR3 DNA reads TGTGCCAGCACTCCGGGACTAGCTACAGATACGCAGTATTTT. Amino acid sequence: CASTPGLATDTQYF.

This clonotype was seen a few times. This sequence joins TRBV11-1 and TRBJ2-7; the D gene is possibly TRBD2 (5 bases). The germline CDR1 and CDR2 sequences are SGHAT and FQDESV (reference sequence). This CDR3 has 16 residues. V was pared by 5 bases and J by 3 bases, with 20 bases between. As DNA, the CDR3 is TGTGCCAGCAGCCTCGCGGAACGGGATCCCGACTACGAGCAGTACTTC. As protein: CASSLAERDPDYEQYF.

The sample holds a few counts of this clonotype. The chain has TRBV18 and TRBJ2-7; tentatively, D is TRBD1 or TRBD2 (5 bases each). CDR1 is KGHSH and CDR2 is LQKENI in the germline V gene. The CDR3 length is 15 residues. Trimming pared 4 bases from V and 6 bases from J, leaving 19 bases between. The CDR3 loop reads CASSHGASRGREQYF. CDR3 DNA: TGTGCCAGCTCACACGGGGCTAGCCGGGGTCGCGAGCAGTACTTC.